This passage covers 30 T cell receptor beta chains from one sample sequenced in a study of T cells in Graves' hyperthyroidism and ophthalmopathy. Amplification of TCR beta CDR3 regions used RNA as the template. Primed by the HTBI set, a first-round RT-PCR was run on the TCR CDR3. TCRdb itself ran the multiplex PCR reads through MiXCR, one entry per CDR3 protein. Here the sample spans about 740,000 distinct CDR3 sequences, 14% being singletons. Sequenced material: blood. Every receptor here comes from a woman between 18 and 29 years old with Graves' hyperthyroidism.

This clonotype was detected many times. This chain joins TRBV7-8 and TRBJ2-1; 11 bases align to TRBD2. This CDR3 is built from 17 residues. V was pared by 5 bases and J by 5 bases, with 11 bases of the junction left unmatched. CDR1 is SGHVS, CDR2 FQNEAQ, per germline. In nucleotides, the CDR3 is TGTGCCAGCAGCCCCCGAACTAGCGGGAGACTGGACAATGAGCAGTTCTTC. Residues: CASSPRTSGRLDNEQFF.

The CDR3 region has the DNA TGTGCCAGCAGTTACTCGTCGGGGGATCAGCCCCAGCATTTT. Its translation: CASSYSSGDQPQHF. The V gene is TRBV6-5, the J gene TRBJ1-5, with TRBD1 as a possible D gene (5 bases). The V gene lost 0 bases and the J gene lost 5 bases, with 8 bases spanning the gap. The CDR3 contains 14 residues. The germline gives CDR1 MNHEY, CDR2 SVGAGI.

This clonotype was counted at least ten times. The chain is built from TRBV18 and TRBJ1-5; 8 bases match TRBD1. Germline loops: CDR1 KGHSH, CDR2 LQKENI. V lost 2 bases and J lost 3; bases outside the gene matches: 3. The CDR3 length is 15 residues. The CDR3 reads CASSPRQGPNQPQHF. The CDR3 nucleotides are TGTGCCAGCTCACCAAGACAGGGGCCCAATCAGCCCCAGCATTTT. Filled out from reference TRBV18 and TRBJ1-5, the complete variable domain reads NAGVMQNPRHLVRRRGQEARLRCSPMKGHSHVYWYRQLPEEGLKFMVYLQKENIIDESGMPKERFSAEFPKEGPSILRIQQVVRGDSAAYFCASSPRQGPNQPQHFGDGTRLSIL.

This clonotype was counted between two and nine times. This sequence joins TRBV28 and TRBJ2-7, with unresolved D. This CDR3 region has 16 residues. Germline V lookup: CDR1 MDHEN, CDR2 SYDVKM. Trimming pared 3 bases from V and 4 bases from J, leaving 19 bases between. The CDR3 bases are TGTGCCAGCAGTTTTGCGCATGGACCTCCCCCTTACGAGCAGTACTTC. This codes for CASSFAHGPPPYEQYF.

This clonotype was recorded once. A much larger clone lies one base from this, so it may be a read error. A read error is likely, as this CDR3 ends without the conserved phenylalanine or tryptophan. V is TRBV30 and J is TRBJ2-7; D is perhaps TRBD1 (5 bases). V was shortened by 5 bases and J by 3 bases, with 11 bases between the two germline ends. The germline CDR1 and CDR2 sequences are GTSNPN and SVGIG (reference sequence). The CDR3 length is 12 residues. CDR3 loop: CAWRTFGYEQYL. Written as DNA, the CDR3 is TGTGCCTGGCGGACATTTGGCTACGAGCAGTACCTC.

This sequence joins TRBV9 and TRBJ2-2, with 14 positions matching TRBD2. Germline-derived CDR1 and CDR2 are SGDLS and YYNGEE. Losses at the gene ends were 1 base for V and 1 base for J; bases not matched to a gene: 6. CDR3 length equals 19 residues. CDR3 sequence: CASSVPTGLAGENTGELFF. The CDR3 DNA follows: TGTGCCAGCAGCGTACCAACGGGACTAGCGGGAGAGAACACCGGGGAGCTGTTTTTT.

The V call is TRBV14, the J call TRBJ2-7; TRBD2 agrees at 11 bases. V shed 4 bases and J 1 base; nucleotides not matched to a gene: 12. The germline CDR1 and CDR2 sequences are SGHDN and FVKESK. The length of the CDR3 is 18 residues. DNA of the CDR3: TGTGCCAGCAGCCGATATCCGGCTAGCGGGAGGACGTCCTACGAGCAGTACTTC. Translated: CASSRYPASGRTSYEQYF.

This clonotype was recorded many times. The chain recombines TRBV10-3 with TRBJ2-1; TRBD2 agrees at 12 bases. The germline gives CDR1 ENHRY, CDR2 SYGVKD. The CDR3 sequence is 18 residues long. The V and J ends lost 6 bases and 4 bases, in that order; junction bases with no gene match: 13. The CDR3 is CAISHLAGGPRGYNEQFF. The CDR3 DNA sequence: TGTGCCATCAGCCACCTAGCGGGAGGGCCCAGGGGATACAATGAGCAGTTCTTC.

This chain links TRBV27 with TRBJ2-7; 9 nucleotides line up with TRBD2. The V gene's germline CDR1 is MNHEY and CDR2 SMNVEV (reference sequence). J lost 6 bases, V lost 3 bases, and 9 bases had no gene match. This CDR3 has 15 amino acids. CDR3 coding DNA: TGTGCCAGCAGTTTCGGGGGCGGGAGGGCCGGCGAGCAGTACTTC. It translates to CASSFGGGRAGEQYF.

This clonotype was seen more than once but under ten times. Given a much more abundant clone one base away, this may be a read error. The CDR3 here is CASSYQTGSTEAFF. CDR3 nucleotides: TGTGCCAGCAGCTATCAAACAGGGAGCACTGAAGCTTTCTTT. The V call is TRBV7-2, the J call TRBJ1-1, with D possibly TRBD1 on 6 matching bases. The germline V gene has CDR1 SGHTA and CDR2 FQGNSA. CDR3 size: 14 residues. The ends were cut back, 4 bases at V and 4 bases at J, with 13 bases in the middle.

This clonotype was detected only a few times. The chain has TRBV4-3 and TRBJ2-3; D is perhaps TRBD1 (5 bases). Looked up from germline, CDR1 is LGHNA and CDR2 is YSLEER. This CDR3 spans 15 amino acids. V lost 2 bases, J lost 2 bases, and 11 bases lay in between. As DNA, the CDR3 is TGCGCCAGCAGCCAACGGACATCGATCACAGATACGCAGTATTTT. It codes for CASSQRTSITDTQYF.

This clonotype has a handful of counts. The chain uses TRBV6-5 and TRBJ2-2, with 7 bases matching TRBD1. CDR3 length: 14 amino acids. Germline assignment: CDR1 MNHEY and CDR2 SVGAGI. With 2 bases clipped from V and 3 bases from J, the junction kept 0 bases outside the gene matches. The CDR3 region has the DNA TGTGCCAGCAGTTACGGGACAGACACCGGGGAGCTGTTTTTT. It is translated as CASSYGTDTGELFF.

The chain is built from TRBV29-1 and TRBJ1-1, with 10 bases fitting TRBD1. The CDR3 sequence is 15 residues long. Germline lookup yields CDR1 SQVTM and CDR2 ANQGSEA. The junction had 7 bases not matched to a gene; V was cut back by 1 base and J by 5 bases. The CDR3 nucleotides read TGCAGCGTTGAAGGGACAGGGGGAGGGGGTACTGAAGCTTTCTTT. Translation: CSVEGTGGGGTEAFF.

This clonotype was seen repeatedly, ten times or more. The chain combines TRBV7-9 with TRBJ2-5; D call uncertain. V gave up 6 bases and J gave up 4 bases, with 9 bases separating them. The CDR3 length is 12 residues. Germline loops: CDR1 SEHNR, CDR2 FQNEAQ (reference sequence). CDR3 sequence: CASRGISETQYF. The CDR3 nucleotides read TGTGCCAGCAGGGGGATCTCAGAGACCCAGTACTTC.

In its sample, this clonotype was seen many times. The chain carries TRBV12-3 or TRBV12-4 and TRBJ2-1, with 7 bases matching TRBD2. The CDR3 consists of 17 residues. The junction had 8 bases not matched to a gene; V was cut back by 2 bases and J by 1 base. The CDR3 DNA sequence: TGTGCCAGCAGTTTACACGGGAGGACCTTTTCCTACAATGAGCAGTTCTTC. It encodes CASSLHGRTFSYNEQFF.

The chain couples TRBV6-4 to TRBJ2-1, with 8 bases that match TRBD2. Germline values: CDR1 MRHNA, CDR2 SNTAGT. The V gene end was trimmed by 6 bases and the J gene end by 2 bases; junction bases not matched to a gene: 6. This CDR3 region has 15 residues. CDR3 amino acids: CASSKLADTYNEQFF. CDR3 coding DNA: TGTGCCAGCAGCAAACTAGCGGACACCTACAATGAGCAGTTCTTC.

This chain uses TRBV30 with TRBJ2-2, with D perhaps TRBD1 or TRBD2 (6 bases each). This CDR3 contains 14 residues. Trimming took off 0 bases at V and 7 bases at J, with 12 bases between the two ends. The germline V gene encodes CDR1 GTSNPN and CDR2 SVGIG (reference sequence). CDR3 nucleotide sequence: TGTGCCTGGAGTGTAGGAGGGGGTGGCGGGGAGCTGTTTTTT. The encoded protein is CAWSVGGGGGELFF.

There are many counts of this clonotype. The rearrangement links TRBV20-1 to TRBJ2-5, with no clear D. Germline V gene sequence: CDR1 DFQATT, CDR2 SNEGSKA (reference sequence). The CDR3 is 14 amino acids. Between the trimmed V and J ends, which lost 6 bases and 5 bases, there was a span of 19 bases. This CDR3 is CSAQLDPAGETQYF. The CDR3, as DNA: TGCAGTGCCCAGTTGGACCCCGCCGGTGAGACCCAGTACTTC.

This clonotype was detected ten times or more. The CDR3: CASSSPSGTPDQYF. The CDR3 DNA is TGTGCCAGCAGTTCACCTTCCGGGACGCCGGACCAGTACTTC. V and J are TRBV28 and TRBJ2-5; D is perhaps TRBD1 or TRBD2 (5 bases each). Trimming removed 4 bases at V and 10 bases at J, with 19 bases between. The germline V gene has CDR1 MDHEN and CDR2 SYDVKM. The CDR3 has 14 residues.

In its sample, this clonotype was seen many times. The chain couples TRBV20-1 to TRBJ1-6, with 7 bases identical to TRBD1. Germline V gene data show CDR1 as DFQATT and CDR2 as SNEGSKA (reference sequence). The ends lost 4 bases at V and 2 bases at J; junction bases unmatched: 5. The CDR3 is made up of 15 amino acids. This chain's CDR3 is CSATAGTAYNSPLHF. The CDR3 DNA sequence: TGCAGTGCTACGGCCGGGACAGCCTATAATTCACCCCTCCACTTT.

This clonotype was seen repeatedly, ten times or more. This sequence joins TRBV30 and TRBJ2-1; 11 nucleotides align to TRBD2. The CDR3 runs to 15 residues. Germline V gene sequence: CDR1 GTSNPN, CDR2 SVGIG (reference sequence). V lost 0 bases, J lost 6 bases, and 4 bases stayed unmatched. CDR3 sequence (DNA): TGTGCCTGGAGTGTACTAGCGGGAGCGGTCAATGAGCAGTTCTTC. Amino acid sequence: CAWSVLAGAVNEQFF. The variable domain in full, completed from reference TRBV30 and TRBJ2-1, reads SQTIHQWPATLVQPVGSPLSLECTVEGTSNPNLYWYRQAAGRGLQLLFYSVGIGQISSEVPQNLSASRPQDRQFILSSKKLLLSDSGFYLCAWSVLAGAVNEQFFGPGTRLTVL.

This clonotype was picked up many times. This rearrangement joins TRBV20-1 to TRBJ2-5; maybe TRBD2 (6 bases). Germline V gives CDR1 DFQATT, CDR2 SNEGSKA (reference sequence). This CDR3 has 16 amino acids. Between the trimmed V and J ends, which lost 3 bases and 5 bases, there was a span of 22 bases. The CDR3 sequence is CSARVEEGYYGETQYF. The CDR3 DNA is TGCAGTGCTAGGGTTGAGGAGGGGTATTATGGTGAGACCCAGTACTTC.

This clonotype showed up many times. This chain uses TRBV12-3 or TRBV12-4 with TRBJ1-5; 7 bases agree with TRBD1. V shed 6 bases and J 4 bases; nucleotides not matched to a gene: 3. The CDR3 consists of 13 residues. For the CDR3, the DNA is TGTGCCAGCAGGACAGGGACAAATCAGCCCCAGCATTTT. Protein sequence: CASRTGTNQPQHF.

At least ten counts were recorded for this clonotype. Here the CDR3 reads CASPSGRNNEQFF. As DNA, the CDR3 is TGTGCCAGCCCTAGCGGGAGGAACAATGAGCAGTTCTTC. The chain recombines TRBV2 with TRBJ2-1; 11 bases align to TRBD2. The germline gives CDR1 SNHLY, CDR2 FYNNEI. V was pared by 8 bases and J by 5 bases, with 2 bases of the junction left unmatched. The length of the CDR3 is 13 residues.

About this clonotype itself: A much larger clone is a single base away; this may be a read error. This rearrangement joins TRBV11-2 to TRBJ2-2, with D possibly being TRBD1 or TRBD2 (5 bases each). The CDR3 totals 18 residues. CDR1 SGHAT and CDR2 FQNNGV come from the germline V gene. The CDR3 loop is CANSFSRDHMWNTGELFF. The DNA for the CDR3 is TGTGCCAACAGCTTCTCCCGGGACCACATGTGGAACACCGGGGAGCTGTTTTTT.

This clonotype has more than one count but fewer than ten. The CDR3 DNA follows: TGTGCCAGCAGCTTAGGACTAGTTCAGGATGAGCAGTTCTTC. It encodes CASSLGLVQDEQFF. This sequence joins TRBV7-3 and TRBJ2-1, with 7 bases that match TRBD2. The CDR3 is 14 residues long. The trim removed 2 bases at V and 8 bases at J, leaving 6 bases unmatched. Germline loops: CDR1 SGHTA, CDR2 FQGTGA.

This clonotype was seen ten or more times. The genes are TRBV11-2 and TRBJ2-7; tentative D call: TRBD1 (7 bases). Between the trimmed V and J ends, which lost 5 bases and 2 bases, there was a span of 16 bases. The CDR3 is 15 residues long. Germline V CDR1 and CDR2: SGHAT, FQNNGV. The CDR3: CASSTRAGGTYEQYF. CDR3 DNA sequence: TGTGCCAGCAGCACCCGGGCAGGGGGGACCTACGAGCAGTACTTC.

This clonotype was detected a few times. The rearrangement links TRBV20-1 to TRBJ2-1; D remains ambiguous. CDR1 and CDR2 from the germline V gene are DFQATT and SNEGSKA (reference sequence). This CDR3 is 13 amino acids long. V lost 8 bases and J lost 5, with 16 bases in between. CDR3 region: CSTSASYDNEQFF. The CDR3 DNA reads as TGCAGTACCTCAGCGTCCTATGACAATGAGCAGTTCTTC.

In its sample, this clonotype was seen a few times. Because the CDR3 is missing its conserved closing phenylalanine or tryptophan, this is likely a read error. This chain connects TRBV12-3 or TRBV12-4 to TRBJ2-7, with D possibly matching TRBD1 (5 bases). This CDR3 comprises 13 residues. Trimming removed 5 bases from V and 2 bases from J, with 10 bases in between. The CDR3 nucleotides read TGTGCCAGCAGTACAGGATTTCCCTACGAGCAGTACCTC. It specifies CASSTGFPYEQYL.

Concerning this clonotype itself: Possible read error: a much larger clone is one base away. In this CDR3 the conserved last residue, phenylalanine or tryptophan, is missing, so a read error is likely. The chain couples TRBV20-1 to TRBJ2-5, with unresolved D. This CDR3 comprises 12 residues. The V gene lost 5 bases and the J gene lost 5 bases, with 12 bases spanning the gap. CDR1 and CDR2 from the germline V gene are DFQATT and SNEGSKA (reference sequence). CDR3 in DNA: TGCAGTGCTCCCGCCACCACTGAGACCCAGTACGTC. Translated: CSAPATTETQYV.